This TCR beta chain was captured by sequencing in a study of blood T cell repertoires in COVID-19. In the study overall: Specimens from acute and convalescent COVID-19 originated in the United States, Italy and Spain. Nucleic acid was either cDNA or gDNA, and it came from T cells, B-cell-depleted T cells, or PBMCs.

The CDR3 totals 16 residues. V was clipped by 2 bases and J by 2 bases; unmatched bases: 5. Germline CDR1 is MDHEN and CDR2 is SYDVKM. Original analysis: Nucleated cell counts were estimated from reference gene primer amplification. Profiling relied on immunoSEQ multiplex PCR, and the TCRdb table lists in-frame clones only, not all of them. V, J and clone size reflect that table, while D and trimming were determined from the DNA. The sample yields about 50,000 clones, under 95% seen once. The chain joins TRBV28 to TRBJ2-2, with 7 bases aligning to TRBD2. This clonotype was obtained from a human donor in a cohort sampled during active COVID-19. The specimen was peripheral blood. The CDR3 protein is CASSLPGLTNTGELFF. The CDR3 nucleotides read TGTGCCAGCAGTTTACCGGGACTAACCAACACCGGGGAGCTGTTTTTT.